This T cell receptor (beta chain) was sequenced in a study of CD8+ T cells in alopecia areata. CDR1 and CDR2 from the germline V gene are MNHEY and SMNVEV (reference sequence). The CDR3 contains 18 residues. Trimming at V came to 5 bases and at J to 3 bases, leaving 15 bases not matched to a gene. As the sequencing template, cDNA was produced by extracting RNA and reverse transcribing it. Repertoires were generated with immunoSEQ multiplex PCR, while TCRdb's copy carries only in-frame clones and drops some. Altogether around 7,400 clones are present, around 64% being singletons, with the ten largest covering about a fifth. Patients with alopecia areata provided lesional scalp punch biopsies as well as peripheral blood.

The sequenced sample was skin, obtained at week 0. The source of this sequence is a human donor with alopecia areata. The chain employs TRBV27 and TRBJ1-5; TRBD1 agrees at 8 bases. Written as DNA, the CDR3 is TGTGCCAGCAGTATTGGGACAGGCGGAAATTCGATCAATCAGCCCCAGCATTTT. It yields the protein CASSIGTGGNSINQPQHF.